Listed below are T cell receptor beta chains from one sample, sequenced in a study of chemoradiotherapy in HPV16-positive cancers. Produced via immunoSEQ multiplex PCR; TCRdb's table is partial and in-frame only. This table holds about 10,000 clones, approximately 70% found once. This sample was obtained from a patient who underwent chemoradiotherapy. Every receptor here comes from a human donor with HPV-associated anogenital cancer. Each CDR3 is given with its conserved first and last residue. The D gene is left open where the match is weak. Not every row has a clone size; where given, it reads once, few, many or a size class.

cdr3_aa: CASSFPAGTRDEKLFF; cdr3_nt: TGTGCCAGCAGTTTCCCCGCAGGGACGCGGGATGAAAAACTGTTTTTT; v_call: TRBV28; j_call: TRBJ1-4; d_call: .; clone_size: .
cdr3_aa: CASSRGQGDYEQYF; cdr3_nt: TGTGCCAGCAGCCGTGGACAGGGAGACTACGAGCAGTACTTC; v_call: TRBV14; j_call: TRBJ2-7; d_call: TRBD1; clone_size: .
cdr3_aa: CASNPTGDTDTQYF; cdr3_nt: TGTGCCAGCAACCCGACGGGGGACACAGATACGCAGTATTTT; v_call: TRBV21-1; j_call: TRBJ2-3; d_call: .; clone_size: .
cdr3_aa: CASSLVSGSTGELFF; cdr3_nt: TGCGCCAGCAGCTTGGTTTCCGGGAGCACCGGGGAGCTGTTTTTT; v_call: TRBV5-1; j_call: TRBJ2-2; d_call: .; clone_size: .
cdr3_aa: CASSFLSSGGRTDTQYF; cdr3_nt: TGTGCCAGCAGCTTCCTATCTAGCGGGGGACGCACAGATACGCAGTATTTT; v_call: TRBV7-2; j_call: TRBJ2-3; d_call: TRBD2; clone_size: few
cdr3_aa: CSVEGGRGSSYEQYF; cdr3_nt: TGCAGCGTTGAGGGCGGTAGGGGAAGCTCCTACGAGCAGTACTTC; v_call: TRBV29-1; j_call: TRBJ2-7; d_call: .; clone_size: .
cdr3_aa: CASSQETLGVIHTEAFF; cdr3_nt: TGCGCCAGCAGCCAAGAAACCCTGGGGGTGATCCACACTGAAGCTTTCTTT; v_call: TRBV4-3; j_call: TRBJ1-1; d_call: .; clone_size: once
cdr3_aa: CASSLDRTGELFF; cdr3_nt: TGTGCCAGCAGCTTAGATAGAACCGGGGAGCTGTTTTTT; v_call: TRBV7-9; j_call: TRBJ2-2; d_call: .; clone_size: .
cdr3_aa: CASSLPGSQPQHF; cdr3_nt: TGTGCCAGCAGTTTACCTGGCTCCCAGCCCCAGCATTTT; v_call: TRBV28; j_call: TRBJ1-5; d_call: .; clone_size: .
cdr3_aa: CASTSTAGTNSYEQHF; cdr3_nt: TGCGCCAGCACTTCTACGGCCGGGACTAACTCCTACGAGCAGCACTTC; v_call: TRBV5-1; j_call: TRBJ2-7; d_call: TRBD2; clone_size: .
cdr3_aa: CASSSGQGSEKLFF; cdr3_nt: TGTGCCAGCAGCTCAGGGCAGGGATCGGAGAAACTGTTTTTT; v_call: TRBV6-5; j_call: TRBJ1-4; d_call: .; clone_size: .
cdr3_aa: CASSQNLQFYEQYF; cdr3_nt: TGCGCCAGCAGCCAAAACCTTCAGTTCTACGAGCAGTACTTC; v_call: TRBV4-1; j_call: TRBJ2-7; d_call: .; clone_size: medium-sized
cdr3_aa: CASSDWTDYGYTF; cdr3_nt: TGTGCCAGCAGCGATTGGACAGACTATGGCTACACCTTC; v_call: TRBV7-6; j_call: TRBJ1-2; d_call: .; clone_size: .
cdr3_aa: CASSPGQNNQPQHF; cdr3_nt: TGTGCCAGCTCACCAGGACAGAACAATCAGCCCCAGCATTTT; v_call: TRBV18; j_call: TRBJ1-5; d_call: .; clone_size: .
cdr3_aa: CASSGLANKTQYF; cdr3_nt: TGCGCCAGCAGTGGGCTAGCGAACAAGACCCAGTACTTC; v_call: TRBV10-1; j_call: TRBJ2-5; d_call: .; clone_size: .
cdr3_aa: CASSSLRQVKEAFF; cdr3_nt: TGTGCCAGTAGTTCTCTAAGACAGGTGAAGGAAGCTTTCTTT; v_call: TRBV19; j_call: TRBJ1-1; d_call: .; clone_size: few
cdr3_aa: CATSRVGDAGPEAFF; cdr3_nt: TGTGCCACCAGCAGAGTTGGGGACGCGGGGCCTGAAGCTTTCTTT; v_call: TRBV15; j_call: TRBJ1-1; d_call: .; clone_size: .
cdr3_aa: CASSSPGTVYGYTF; cdr3_nt: TGTGCCAGCAGCTCCCCCGGTACAGTTTATGGCTACACCTTC; v_call: TRBV7-2; j_call: TRBJ1-2; d_call: .; clone_size: .
cdr3_aa: CASSDVWGAEQYF; cdr3_nt: TGTGCCAGCAGTGATGTGTGGGGCGCCGAGCAGTACTTC; v_call: TRBV2; j_call: TRBJ2-7; d_call: .; clone_size: few
cdr3_aa: CASTQGRGYGYTF; cdr3_nt: TGTGCCAGTACGCAGGGGCGCGGCTATGGCTACACCTTC; v_call: TRBV19; j_call: TRBJ1-2; d_call: .; clone_size: .
cdr3_aa: CAGRTRWYGYTF; cdr3_nt: TGTGCCGGAAGGACAAGGTGGTATGGCTACACCTTC; v_call: TRBV21-1; j_call: TRBJ1-2; d_call: .; clone_size: .
cdr3_aa: CASSPDPGYEQYF; cdr3_nt: TGCGCCAGCAGCCCGGACCCAGGTTACGAGCAGTACTTC; v_call: TRBV4-1; j_call: TRBJ2-7; d_call: .; clone_size: few
cdr3_aa: CASSLAIVGRVGTSGANVLTF; cdr3_nt: TGTGCCAGCAGCTTAGCTATAGTGGGTCGCGTGGGGACATCTGGGGCCAACGTCCTGACTTTC; v_call: TRBV7-2; j_call: TRBJ2-6; d_call: .; clone_size: .
cdr3_aa: CASSLSSNYNEQFF; cdr3_nt: TGCGCCAGCAGCTTGTCTAGCAACTACAATGAGCAGTTCTTC; v_call: TRBV5-1; j_call: TRBJ2-1; d_call: .; clone_size: .
cdr3_aa: CASSTGTGGAGQPQHF; cdr3_nt: TGTGCCAGCAGCACCGGGACAGGGGGCGCGGGTCAGCCCCAGCATTTT; v_call: TRBV9; j_call: TRBJ1-5; d_call: TRBD1; clone_size: .
cdr3_aa: CASSDRAQGYTEAFF; cdr3_nt: TGTGCCAGCAGTGACAGGGCTCAAGGGTACACTGAAGCTTTCTTT; v_call: TRBV6-6; j_call: TRBJ1-1; d_call: TRBD1; clone_size: .
cdr3_aa: CASSEALGKETQYF; cdr3_nt: TGTGCCAGCAGTGAAGCGCTGGGGAAAGAGACCCAGTACTTC; v_call: TRBV6-1; j_call: TRBJ2-5; d_call: .; clone_size: .
cdr3_aa: CASSSLRAPSETQYF; cdr3_nt: TGTGCCAGCTCATCGCTCCGGGCGCCTTCAGAGACCCAGTACTTC; v_call: TRBV18; j_call: TRBJ2-5; d_call: .; clone_size: .
cdr3_aa: CASSLRRAYEQYF; cdr3_nt: TGTGCCAGCAGCTTAAGGAGGGCGTACGAGCAGTACTTC; v_call: TRBV7-2; j_call: TRBJ2-7; d_call: .; clone_size: .
cdr3_aa: CASSKEGQGILDSPLHF; cdr3_nt: TGTGCCAGCAGCAAAGAGGGGCAGGGTATTTTAGATTCACCCCTCCACTTT; v_call: TRBV21-1; j_call: TRBJ1-6; d_call: .; clone_size: .
cdr3_aa: CASSLDSYNEQFF; cdr3_nt: TGTGCCAGCAGCTTAGACAGTTACAATGAGCAGTTCTTC; v_call: TRBV7-6; j_call: TRBJ2-1; d_call: .; clone_size: .
cdr3_aa: CASSPLGQRANYGYTF; cdr3_nt: TGTGCCAGCTCACCCTTGGGACAGAGAGCTAACTATGGCTACACCTTC; v_call: TRBV18; j_call: TRBJ1-2; d_call: TRBD1; clone_size: few
cdr3_aa: CASSLAGRNTDTQYF; cdr3_nt: TGTGCCAGCAGCTTAGCGGGCAGAAACACAGATACGCAGTATTTT; v_call: TRBV11-1; j_call: TRBJ2-3; d_call: .; clone_size: .
cdr3_aa: CASSWGSGYGYTF; cdr3_nt: TGTGCCAGCAGCTGGGGATCGGGCTATGGCTACACCTTC; v_call: TRBV11-1; j_call: TRBJ1-2; d_call: .; clone_size: .
cdr3_aa: CAAGQGARFF; cdr3_nt: TGTGCCGCCGGACAGGGGGCGCGATTCTTT; v_call: TRBV30; j_call: TRBJ1-1; d_call: TRBD1; clone_size: .
cdr3_aa: CASSLTFSAGGLYNEQFF; cdr3_nt: TGTGCCAGCAGCTTAACCTTCTCGGCGGGGGGGCTGTACAATGAGCAGTTCTTC; v_call: TRBV7-2; j_call: TRBJ2-1; d_call: TRBD2; clone_size: .
cdr3_aa: CASSVTGNTEAFF; cdr3_nt: TGTGCCAGCAGCGTGACAGGGAACACTGAAGCTTTCTTT; v_call: TRBV9; j_call: TRBJ1-1; d_call: .; clone_size: .
cdr3_aa: CASSEARKQRGVDTGELFF; cdr3_nt: TGTGCCAGCAGTGAAGCGAGGAAGCAGCGGGGGGTGGACACCGGGGAGCTGTTTTTT; v_call: TRBV2; j_call: TRBJ2-2; d_call: TRBD2; clone_size: .
cdr3_aa: CASSEATAKNQPQHF; cdr3_nt: TGTGCCAGCAGTGAAGCCACAGCAAAAAATCAGCCCCAGCATTTT; v_call: TRBV6-1; j_call: TRBJ1-5; d_call: .; clone_size: few
cdr3_aa: CASNTERGNTEAFF; cdr3_nt: TGTGCCAGCAATACTGAGAGGGGAAACACTGAAGCTTTCTTT; v_call: TRBV2; j_call: TRBJ1-1; d_call: .; clone_size: few
cdr3_aa: CASSWSGTGGTMGTDTQYF; cdr3_nt: TGTGCCAGCAGCTGGAGCGGGACAGGGGGTACTATGGGCACAGATACGCAGTATTTT; v_call: TRBV11-2; j_call: TRBJ2-3; d_call: TRBD1; clone_size: few
cdr3_aa: CASSVKTSRRFEQYF; cdr3_nt: TGTGCCAGCAGTGTAAAGACTAGTAGACGCTTCGAGCAGTACTTC; v_call: TRBV2; j_call: TRBJ2-7; d_call: .; clone_size: once
cdr3_aa: CASRRAPGETQYF; cdr3_nt: TGTGCCAGCAGACGAGCCCCCGGGGAGACCCAGTACTTC; v_call: TRBV11-3; j_call: TRBJ2-5; d_call: .; clone_size: .
cdr3_aa: CASSEFNQGWDTIYF; cdr3_nt: TGTGCCAGCAGTGAATTCAATCAGGGATGGGACACCATATATTTT; v_call: TRBV2; j_call: TRBJ1-3; d_call: .; clone_size: few
cdr3_aa: CATPDRYSNQPQHF; cdr3_nt: TGTGCCACGCCTGACAGGTATAGCAATCAGCCCCAGCATTTT; v_call: TRBV6-5; j_call: TRBJ1-5; d_call: .; clone_size: few
cdr3_aa: CASSSGLAGGPWSTDTQYF; cdr3_nt: TGTGCCAGCAGTTCGGGACTAGCGGGGGGACCCTGGAGCACAGATACGCAGTATTTT; v_call: TRBV28; j_call: TRBJ2-3; d_call: TRBD2; clone_size: .
cdr3_aa: CASSQAPRGRGNTIYF; cdr3_nt: TGCGCCAGCAGCCAAGCCCCCAGGGGTCGGGGAAACACCATATATTTT; v_call: TRBV4-1; j_call: TRBJ1-3; d_call: .; clone_size: .